This TCR beta chain was documented in a study of T cells after posttransplantation cyclophosphamide. The study, taken as a whole, reports: TRB overlap between skin or GI tissue T cells and blood was limited.

Of note for this clone: Its target is not known.

This CDR3 contains 14 residues. Germline V gene lookup returns CDR1 GTSNPN and CDR2 SVGIG (reference sequence). Measured with immunoSEQ multiplex PCR; TCRdb has only the in-frame clones, and not every one. The table shows roughly 9,100 clones, with about 91% occurring only once. This TCR was recovered from a woman aged 60-75 years in good health, CMV-negative, and a related stem cell transplant donor. The chain employs TRBV30 and TRBJ2-2, with TRBD2 as a possible D gene (6 bases). The sample taken for sequencing was memory CD4+ T cells sorted from PBMCs. The CDR3 region has the DNA TGTGCTTGTCCGAGCGGGTGGAACACCGGGGAGCTGTTTTTT. Protein product: CACPSGWNTGELFF.